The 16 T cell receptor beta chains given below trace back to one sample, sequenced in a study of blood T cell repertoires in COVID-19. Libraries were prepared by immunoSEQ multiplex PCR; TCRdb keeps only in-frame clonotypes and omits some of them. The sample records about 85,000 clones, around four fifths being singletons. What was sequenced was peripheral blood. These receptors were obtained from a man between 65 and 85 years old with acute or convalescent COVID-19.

CDR3 region: CASSFSDRGHSPLHF. CDR3 coding DNA: TGTGCCAGCAGTTTCTCAGACAGGGGTCATTCACCCCTCCACTTT. V is TRBV28 and J is TRBJ1-6; 8 positions agree with TRBD1. The CDR3 contains 15 residues. CDR1 is MDHEN, CDR2 SYDVKM, per germline. The trim removed 3 bases at V and 8 bases at J, leaving 6 bases unmatched.

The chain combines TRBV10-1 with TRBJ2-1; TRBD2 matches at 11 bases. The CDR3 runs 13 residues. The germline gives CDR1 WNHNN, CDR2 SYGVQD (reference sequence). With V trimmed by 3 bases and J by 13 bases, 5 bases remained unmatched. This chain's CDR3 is CASSDLAGGPQFF. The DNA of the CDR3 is TGCGCCAGCAGTGACCTAGCGGGAGGTCCCCAGTTCTTC.

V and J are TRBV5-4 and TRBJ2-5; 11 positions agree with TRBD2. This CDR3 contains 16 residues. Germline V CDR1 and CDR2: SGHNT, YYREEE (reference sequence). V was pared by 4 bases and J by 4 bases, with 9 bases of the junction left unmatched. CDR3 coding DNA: TGTGCCAGCAGCCCCACCTTAGCGGGGGGGCGAGAGACCCAGTACTTC. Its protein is CASSPTLAGGRETQYF.

The CDR3 region has the DNA TGCGCCAGCAGCCATGGGACAGGGGGATATGGCTACACCTTC. Protein sequence: CASSHGTGGYGYTF. This rearrangement joins TRBV4-1 to TRBJ1-2; 11 positions agree with TRBD1. This CDR3 has 14 amino acids. V shed 3 bases and J 5 bases; nucleotides not matched to a gene: 2. CDR1 and CDR2 (germline): MGHRA, YSYEKL.

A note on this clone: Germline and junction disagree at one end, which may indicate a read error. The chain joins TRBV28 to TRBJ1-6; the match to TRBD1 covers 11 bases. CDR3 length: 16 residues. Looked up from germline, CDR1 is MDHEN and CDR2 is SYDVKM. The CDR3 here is CAGSLISGTGGSPLHF. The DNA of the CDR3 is TGTGCCGGCAGTTTAATCTCTGGGACAGGGGGATCACCCCTCCACTTT.

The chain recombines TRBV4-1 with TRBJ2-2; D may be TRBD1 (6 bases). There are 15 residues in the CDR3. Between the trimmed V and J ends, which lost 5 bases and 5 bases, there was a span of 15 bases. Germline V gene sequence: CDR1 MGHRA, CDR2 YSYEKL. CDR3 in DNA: TGCGCCAGCAGCGGCCAGACAGGTCCAACCGGGGAGCTGTTTTTT. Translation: CASSGQTGPTGELFF.

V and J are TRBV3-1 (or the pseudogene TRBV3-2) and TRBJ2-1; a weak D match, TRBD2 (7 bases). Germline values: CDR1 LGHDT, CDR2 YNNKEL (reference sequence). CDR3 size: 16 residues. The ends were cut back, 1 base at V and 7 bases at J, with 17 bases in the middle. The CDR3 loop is CASSQGAGALGNEQFF. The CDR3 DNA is TGTGCCAGCAGCCAAGGGGCGGGGGCCCTGGGGAATGAGCAGTTCTTC.

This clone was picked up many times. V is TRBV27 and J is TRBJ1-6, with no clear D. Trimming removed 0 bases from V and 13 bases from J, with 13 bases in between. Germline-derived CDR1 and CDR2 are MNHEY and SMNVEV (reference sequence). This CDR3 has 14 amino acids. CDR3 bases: TGTGCCAGCAGTTTATCGGAGGCCGGTAGGCCCCTCCACTTT. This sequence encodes CASSLSEAGRPLHF.

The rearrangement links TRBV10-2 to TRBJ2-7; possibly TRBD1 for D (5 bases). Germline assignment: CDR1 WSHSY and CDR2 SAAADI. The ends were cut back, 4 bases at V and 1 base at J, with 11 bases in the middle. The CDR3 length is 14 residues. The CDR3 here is CASSGTPPSYEQYV. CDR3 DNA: TGCGCCAGCAGTGGGACACCGCCTTCCTACGAGCAGTACGTC.

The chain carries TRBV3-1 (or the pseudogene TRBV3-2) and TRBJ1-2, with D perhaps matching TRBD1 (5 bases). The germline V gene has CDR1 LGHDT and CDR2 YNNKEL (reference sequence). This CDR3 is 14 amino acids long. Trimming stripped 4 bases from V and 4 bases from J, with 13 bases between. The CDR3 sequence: CASSRFQGPYGYTF. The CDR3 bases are TGTGCCAGCAGCCGCTTCCAGGGCCCCTATGGCTACACCTTC.

The DNA for the CDR3 is TGTGCCAGCAGTTTCTCCGGGACAGGGGCGAGAGGCTACACCTTC. Protein: CASSFSGTGARGYTF. This chain links TRBV28 with TRBJ1-2; 10 bases align to TRBD1. V was clipped by 3 bases and J by 8 bases; unmatched bases: 9. The V gene's germline CDR1 is MDHEN and CDR2 SYDVKM. This CDR3 contains 15 residues.

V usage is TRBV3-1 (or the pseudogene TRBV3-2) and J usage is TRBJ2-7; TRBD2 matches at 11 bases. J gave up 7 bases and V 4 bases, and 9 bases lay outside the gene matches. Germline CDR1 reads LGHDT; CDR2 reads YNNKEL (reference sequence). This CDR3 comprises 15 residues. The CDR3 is CASSPGIAGGREQYF. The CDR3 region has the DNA TGTGCCAGCAGCCCCGGAATAGCGGGGGGGCGGGAGCAGTACTTC.

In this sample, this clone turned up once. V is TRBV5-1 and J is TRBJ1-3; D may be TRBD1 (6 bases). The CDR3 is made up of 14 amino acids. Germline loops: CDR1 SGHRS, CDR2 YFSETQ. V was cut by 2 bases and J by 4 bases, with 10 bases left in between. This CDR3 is CASSFGGRGNTIYF. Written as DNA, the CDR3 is TGCGCCAGCAGCTTCGGGGGGCGAGGAAACACCATATATTTT.

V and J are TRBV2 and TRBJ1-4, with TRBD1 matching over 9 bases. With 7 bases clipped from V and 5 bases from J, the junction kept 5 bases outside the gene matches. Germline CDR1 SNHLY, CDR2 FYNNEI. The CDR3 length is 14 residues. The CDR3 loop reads CASTTDRGNEKLFF. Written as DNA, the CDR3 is TGTGCCAGCACCACGGACAGGGGAAATGAAAAACTGTTTTTT.

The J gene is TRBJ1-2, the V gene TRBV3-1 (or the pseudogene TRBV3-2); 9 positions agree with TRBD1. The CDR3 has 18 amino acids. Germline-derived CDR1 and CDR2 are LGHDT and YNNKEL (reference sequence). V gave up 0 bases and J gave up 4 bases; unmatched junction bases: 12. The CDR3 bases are TGTGCCAGCAGCCAAGAGCTTGGGACAGGGATTTTAGGCTATGGCTACACCTTC. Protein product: CASSQELGTGILGYGYTF.

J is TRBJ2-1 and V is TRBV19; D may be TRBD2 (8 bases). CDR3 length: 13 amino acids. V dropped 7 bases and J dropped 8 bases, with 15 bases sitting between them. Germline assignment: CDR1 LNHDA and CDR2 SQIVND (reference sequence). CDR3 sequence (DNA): TGTGCCAGTACTCGGGAGGGGGCGGATGAGCAGTTCTTC. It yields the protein CASTREGADEQFF.